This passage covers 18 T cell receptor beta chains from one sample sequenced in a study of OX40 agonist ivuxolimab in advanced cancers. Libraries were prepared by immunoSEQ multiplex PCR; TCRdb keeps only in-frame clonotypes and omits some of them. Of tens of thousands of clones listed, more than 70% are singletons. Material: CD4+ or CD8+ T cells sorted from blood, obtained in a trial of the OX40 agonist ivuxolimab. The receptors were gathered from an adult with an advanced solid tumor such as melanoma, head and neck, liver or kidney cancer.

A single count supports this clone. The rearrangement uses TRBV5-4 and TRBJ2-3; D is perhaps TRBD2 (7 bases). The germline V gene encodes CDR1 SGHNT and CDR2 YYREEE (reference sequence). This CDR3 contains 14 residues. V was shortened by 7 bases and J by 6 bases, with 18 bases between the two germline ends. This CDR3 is CASRQWGGPDTQYF. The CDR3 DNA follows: TGTGCCAGCCGTCAGTGGGGGGGCCCTGATACGCAGTATTTT.

CDR3 nucleotides: TGTGCCAGTAGTACCCTCGGGACAGGGGTTGAAAAACTGTTTTTT. It codes for CASSTLGTGVEKLFF. This chain joins TRBV19 and TRBJ1-4; 10 bases are shared with TRBD1. The CDR3 is made up of 15 amino acids. The germline V gene encodes CDR1 LNHDA and CDR2 SQIVND (reference sequence). V lost 4 bases to trimming and J lost 7 bases; unmatched junction nucleotides: 6.

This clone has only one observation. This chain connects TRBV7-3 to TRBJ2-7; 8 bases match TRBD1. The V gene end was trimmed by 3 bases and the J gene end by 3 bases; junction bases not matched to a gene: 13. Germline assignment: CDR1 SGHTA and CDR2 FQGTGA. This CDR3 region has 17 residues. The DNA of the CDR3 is TGTGCCAGCAGCTTCTCCGCCGCCACAGGGGGGAGCTACGAGCAGTACTTC. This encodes CASSFSAATGGSYEQYF.

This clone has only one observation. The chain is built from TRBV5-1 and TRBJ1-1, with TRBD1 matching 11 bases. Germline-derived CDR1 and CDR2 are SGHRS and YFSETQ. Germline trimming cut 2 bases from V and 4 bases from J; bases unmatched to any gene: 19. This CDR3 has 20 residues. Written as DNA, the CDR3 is TGCGCCAGCAGCTTCAATGGACAGGGGGCCGGAGGCCTCAGGTCCACTGAAGCTTTCTTT. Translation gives CASSFNGQGAGGLRSTEAFF. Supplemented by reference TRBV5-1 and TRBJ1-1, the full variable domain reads KAGVTQTPRYLIKTRGQQVTLSCSPISGHRSVSWYQQTPGQGLQFLFEYFSETQRNKGNFPGRFSGRQFSNSRSEMNVSTLELGDSALYLCASSFNGQGAGGLRSTEAFFGQGTRLTVV.

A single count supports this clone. CDR3 DNA: TGTGCCAGCAGTGCTCCTAGCGGTACCTACAATGAGCAGTTCTTC. Encoded protein: CASSAPSGTYNEQFF. The chain joins TRBV6-1 to TRBJ2-1, with TRBD2 identical over 7 bases. The CDR3 is 15 residues long. Trimming removed 4 bases from V and 2 bases from J; junction bases left unmatched: 5. Germline V CDR1 and CDR2: MNHNS, SASEGT.

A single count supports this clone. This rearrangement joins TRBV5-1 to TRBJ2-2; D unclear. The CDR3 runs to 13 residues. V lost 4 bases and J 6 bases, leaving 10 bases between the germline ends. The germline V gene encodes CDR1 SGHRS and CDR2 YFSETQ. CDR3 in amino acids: CASSIFSAGELFF. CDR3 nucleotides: TGCGCCAGCAGCATCTTTTCGGCCGGGGAGCTGTTTTTT.

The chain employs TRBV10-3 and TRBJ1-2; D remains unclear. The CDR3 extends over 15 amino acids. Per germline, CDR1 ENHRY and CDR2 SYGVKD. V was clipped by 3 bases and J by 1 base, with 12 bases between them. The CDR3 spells CAISDRGVRNYGYTF. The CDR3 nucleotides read TGTGCCATCAGTGATCGGGGAGTCCGTAACTATGGCTACACCTTC.

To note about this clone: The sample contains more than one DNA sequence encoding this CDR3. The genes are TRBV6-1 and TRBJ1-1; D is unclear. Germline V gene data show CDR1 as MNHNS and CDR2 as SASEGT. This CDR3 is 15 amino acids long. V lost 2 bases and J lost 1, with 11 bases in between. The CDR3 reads CASSEFGGGNTEAFF. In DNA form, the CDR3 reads TGTGCCAGCAGTGAATTTGGAGGAGGGAACACTGAAGCTTTCTTT.

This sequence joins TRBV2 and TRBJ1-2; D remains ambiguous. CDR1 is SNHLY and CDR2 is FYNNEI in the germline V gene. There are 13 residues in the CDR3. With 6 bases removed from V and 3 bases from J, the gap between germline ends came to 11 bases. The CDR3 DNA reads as TGTGCCAGCAGCGGAGGGTTCGACTATGGCTACACCTTC. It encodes CASSGGFDYGYTF.

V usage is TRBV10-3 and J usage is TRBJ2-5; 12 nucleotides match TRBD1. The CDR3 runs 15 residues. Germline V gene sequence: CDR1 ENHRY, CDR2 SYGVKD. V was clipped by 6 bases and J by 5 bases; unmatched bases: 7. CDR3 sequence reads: CAIRGTGGEGETQYF. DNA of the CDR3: TGTGCCATCAGAGGGACAGGGGGCGAGGGTGAGACCCAGTACTTC.

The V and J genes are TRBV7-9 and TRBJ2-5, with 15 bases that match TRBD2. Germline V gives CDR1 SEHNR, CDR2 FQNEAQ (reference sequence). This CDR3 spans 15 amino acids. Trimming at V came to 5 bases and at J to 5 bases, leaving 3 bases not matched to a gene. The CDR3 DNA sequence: TGTGCCAGCAGCCGGACTAGCGGGGGGGATGAGACCCAGTACTTC. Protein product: CASSRTSGGDETQYF.

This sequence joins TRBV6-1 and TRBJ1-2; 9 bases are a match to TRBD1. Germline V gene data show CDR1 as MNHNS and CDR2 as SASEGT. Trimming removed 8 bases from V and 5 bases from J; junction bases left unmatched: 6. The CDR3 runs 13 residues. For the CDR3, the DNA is TGTGCCAGCCGAGGGACAGGGTTATATGGCTACACCTTC. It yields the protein CASRGTGLYGYTF.

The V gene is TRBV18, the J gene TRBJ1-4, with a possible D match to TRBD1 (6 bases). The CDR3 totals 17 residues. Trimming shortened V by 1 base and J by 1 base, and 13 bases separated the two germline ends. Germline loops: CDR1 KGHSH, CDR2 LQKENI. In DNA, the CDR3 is TGTGCCAGCTCACCACTGCCACTGACAGGAACTAATGAAAAACTGTTTTTT. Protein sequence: CASSPLPLTGTNEKLFF. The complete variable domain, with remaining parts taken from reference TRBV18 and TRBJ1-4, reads NAGVMQNPRHLVRRRGQEARLRCSPMKGHSHVYWYRQLPEEGLKFMVYLQKENIIDESGMPKERFSAEFPKEGPSILRIQQVVRGDSAAYFCASSPLPLTGTNEKLFFGSGTQLSVL.

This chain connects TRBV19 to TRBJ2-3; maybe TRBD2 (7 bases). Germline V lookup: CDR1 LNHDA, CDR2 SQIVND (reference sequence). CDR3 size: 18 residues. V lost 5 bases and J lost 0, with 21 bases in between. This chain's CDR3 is CASSPVGGGPLSTDTQYF. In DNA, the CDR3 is TGTGCCAGTAGTCCCGTTGGGGGGGGCCCCCTAAGCACAGATACGCAGTATTTT.

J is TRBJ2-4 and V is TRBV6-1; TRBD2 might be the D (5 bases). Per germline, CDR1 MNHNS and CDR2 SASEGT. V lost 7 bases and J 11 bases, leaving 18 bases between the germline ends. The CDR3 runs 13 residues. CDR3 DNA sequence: TGTGCCAGCACCGAGGGCCCACAGAGGGTTCAGTACTTC. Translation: CASTEGPQRVQYF.

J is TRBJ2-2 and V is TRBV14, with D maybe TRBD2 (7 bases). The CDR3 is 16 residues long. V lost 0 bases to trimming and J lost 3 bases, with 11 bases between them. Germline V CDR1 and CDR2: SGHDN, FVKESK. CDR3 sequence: CASSQEGGRHTGELFF. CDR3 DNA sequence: TGTGCCAGCAGCCAAGAGGGGGGGCGGCACACCGGGGAGCTGTTTTTT. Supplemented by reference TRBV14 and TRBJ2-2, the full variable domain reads EAGVTQFPSHSVIEKGQTVTLRCDPISGHDNLYWYRRVMGKEIKFLLHFVKESKQDESGMPNNRFLAERTGGTYSTLKVQPAELEDSGVYFCASSQEGGRHTGELFFGEGSRLTVL.

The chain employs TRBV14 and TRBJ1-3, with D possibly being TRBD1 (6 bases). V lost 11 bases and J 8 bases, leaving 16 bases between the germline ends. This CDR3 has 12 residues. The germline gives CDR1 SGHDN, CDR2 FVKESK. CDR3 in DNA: TGTGCCTCCGACCAAGGGGGGGACACCATATATTTT. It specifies CASDQGGDTIYF.

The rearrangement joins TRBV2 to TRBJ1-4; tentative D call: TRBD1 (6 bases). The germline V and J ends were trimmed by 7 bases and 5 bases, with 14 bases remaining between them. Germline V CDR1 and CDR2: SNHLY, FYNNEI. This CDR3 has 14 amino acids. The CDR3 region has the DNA TGTGCCAGCATCGAGGGGGGAAACAATGAAAAACTGTTTTTT. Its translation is CASIEGGNNEKLFF.